The sequence of this T cell receptor beta chain was determined in a study of shared clonotypes between healthy human individuals. The CDR3 has 13 residues. In germline, CDR1 is SQVTM, CDR2 ANQGSEA. Trimming took off 8 bases at V and 5 bases at J, with 19 bases between the two ends. The test was conducted at deep level. Method: immunoSEQ multiplex PCR; TCRdb's copy keeps in-frame clones and lacks some. The table lists around 500,000 clones, less than 80% of them singletons. The chain links TRBV29-1 to TRBJ2-7; D is possibly TRBD1 (6 bases). This clonotype originated in a woman between 40 and 50 years old in good health. Some clones in this sample may be carry-over from other donors' samples. The sequencing input was PBMCs. In nucleotides, the CDR3 is TGCAGCTATTGGGGGCAGGGGACCAACGAGCAGTACTTC. Translated: CSYWGQGTNEQYF.